The clone carrying this TCR beta chain was seen repeatedly, ten times or more. This entry is derived from a study of identical twins. Template switching introduced a universal primer site, and the cDNA bore unique molecular identifiers. In TCRdb, the 5' RACE reads were re-called with MiXCR into one record per CDR3 protein. The repertoire holds some 270,000 distinct CDR3 sequences, with about 8.5% as singletons. The same specimen was also included in a second study, on yellow fever vaccine responses in identical twins.

The sequencing sample was made of CD8+ T cells sorted from blood. This receptor was identified in a woman aged 18 to 35 in good health.

CDR3 amino acids: CASSDHRRETQYF. The CDR3, as DNA: TGTGCCAGCAGTGATCACAGACGAGAGACCCAGTACTTC. The chain is built from TRBV2 and TRBJ2-5, with D unclear. Trimming stripped 3 bases from V and 4 bases from J, with 9 bases between. Per the germline V gene, CDR1 is SNHLY and CDR2 is FYNNEI. This CDR3 has 13 residues.